The rows below give T cell receptor beta chains drawn from one sample of a study of T cell responses to AZD1222 COVID-19 vaccine. Profiled with immunoSEQ multiplex PCR; TCRdb holds only in-frame clones, not every one. The sample holds approximately 150,000 clones; roughly 90% are singletons and the top ten take about 5%. The sample here was peripheral blood, taken 28 days after the second dose of the MenACWY control vaccine. These receptors came from an adult who received the MenACWY meningococcal vaccine as a control. CDR3s include the opening cysteine and the closing phenylalanine or tryptophan.

TRBJ2-1 | TRBV11-2 | CASSLGRGSYNEQFF
TRBJ1-1 | TRBV2 | CASSGFRKNTEAFF
TRBJ2-2 | TRBV6-6 | CATLERANTGELFF
TRBJ1-6 | TRBV6-5 | CASTSGAYSPLHF
TRBJ2-2 | TRBV7-2 | CASSLAGLAGAGELFF
TRBJ1-4 | TRBV18 | CASSPDQGTSNEKLFF
TRBJ2-7 | TRBV2 | CASSEGTGLTYEQYF
TRBJ2-5 | TRBV27 | CASSLSGSQETQYF
TRBJ1-1 | TRBV30 | CAWSWAGTEAFF
TRBJ2-3 | TRBV19 | CASSIGLGGITDTQYF
TRBJ2-2 | TRBV6-5 | CASGVGVDTGELFF
TRBJ2-7 | TRBV11-3 | CASSPLPGLSSYEQYF
TRBJ1-1 | TRBV19 | CASSTTGNTEAFF
TRBJ1-5 | TRBV27 | CASSFQGANQPQHF
TRBJ2-3 | TRBV6-6 | CASSWTSGETDTQYF
TRBJ2-7 | TRBV7-2 | CASSAIRGTEQYF
TRBJ1-5 | TRBV4-3 | CASSQGVGRRQPQHF
TRBJ2-1 | TRBV6-4 | CASSDSGGDYNEQFF